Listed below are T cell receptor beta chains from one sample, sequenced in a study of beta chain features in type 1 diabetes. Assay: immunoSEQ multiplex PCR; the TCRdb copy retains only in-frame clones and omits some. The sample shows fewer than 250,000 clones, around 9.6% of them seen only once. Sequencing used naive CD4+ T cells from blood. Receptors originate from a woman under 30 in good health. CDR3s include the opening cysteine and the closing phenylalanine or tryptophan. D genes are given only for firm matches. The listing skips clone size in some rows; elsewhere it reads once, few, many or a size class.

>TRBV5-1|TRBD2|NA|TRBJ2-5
CASSLSLAGNQETQYF
TGCGCCAGCAGCTTATCACTAGCGGGTAACCAAGAGACCCAGTACTTC
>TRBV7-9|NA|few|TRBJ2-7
CATPVGTVGGEQYF
TGTGCCACCCCAGTGGGGACAGTTGGAGGGGAGCAGTACTTC
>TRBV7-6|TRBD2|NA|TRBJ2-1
CASSPYSGTSFNEQFF
TGTGCCAGCAGCCCCTATTCCGGGACTAGTTTCAATGAGCAGTTCTTC
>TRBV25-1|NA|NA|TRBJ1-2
CASSESGRNYGYTF
TGTGCCAGCAGTGAATCTGGCAGAAACTATGGCTACACCTTC
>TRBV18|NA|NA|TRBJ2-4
CASSPREQVAKNIQYF
TGTGCCAGCTCACCCCGGGAGCAAGTAGCCAAAAACATTCAGTACTTC
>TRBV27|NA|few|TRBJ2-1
CASSLRPGEGNEQFF
TGTGCCAGCAGTTTGAGGCCAGGGGAGGGGAATGAGCAGTTCTTC
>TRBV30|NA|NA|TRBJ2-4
CAHSSGAKNIQYF
TGTGCCCACTCGTCGGGGGCCAAAAACATTCAGTACTTC
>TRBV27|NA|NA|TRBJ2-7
CASSFTYEQYF
TGTGCCAGCAGTTTTACCTACGAGCAGTACTTC
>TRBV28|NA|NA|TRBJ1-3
CASSKPEPGNTIYF
TGTGCCAGCAGTAAGCCCGAGCCCGGAAACACCATATATTTT
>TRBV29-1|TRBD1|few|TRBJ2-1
CSVKSGGKAYNEQFF
TGCAGCGTGAAATCAGGGGGTAAGGCCTACAATGAGCAGTTCTTC
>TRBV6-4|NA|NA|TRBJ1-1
CASTRAPNTEAFF
TGTGCCAGCACGCGGGCACCGAACACTGAAGCTTTCTTT
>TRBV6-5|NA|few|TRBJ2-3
CASSYNSPPPQYF
TGTGCCAGCAGTTACAACTCACCTCCGCCGCAGTATTTT
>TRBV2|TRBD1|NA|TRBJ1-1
CASKDRGLGNTEAFF
TGTGCCAGCAAAGACAGGGGGCTTGGGAACACTGAAGCTTTCTTT
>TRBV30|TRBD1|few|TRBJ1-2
CAWSPGTGPSYGYTF
TGTGCCTGGAGCCCCGGGACAGGCCCCTCCTATGGCTACACCTTC
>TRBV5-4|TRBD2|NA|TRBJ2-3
CASSIRLAGIPSTDTQYF
TGTGCCAGCAGCATAAGACTAGCGGGGATTCCTAGCACAGATACGCAGTATTTT
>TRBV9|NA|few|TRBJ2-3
CASRGTSTDTQYF
TGTGCCAGCAGGGGGACTAGCACAGATACGCAGTATTTT
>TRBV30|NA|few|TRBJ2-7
CAWSAGTPYEQYF
TGTGCCTGGAGCGCGGGGACCCCCTACGAGCAGTACTTC
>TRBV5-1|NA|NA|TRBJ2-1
CASSTLGLKEQFF
TGCGCCAGCAGCACACTAGGACTAAAAGAGCAGTTCTTC
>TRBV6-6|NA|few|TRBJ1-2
CAVLQGIRGYTF
TGTGCCGTACTCCAGGGGATCCGCGGCTACACCTTC
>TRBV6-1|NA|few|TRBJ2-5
CASSEGVVAGPETQYF
TGTGCCAGCAGTGAAGGAGTGGTCGCGGGGCCAGAGACCCAGTACTTC
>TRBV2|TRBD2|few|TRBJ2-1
CASMPGTSGSYNEQFF
TGTGCCAGCATGCCCGGGACTAGCGGTTCCTACAATGAGCAGTTCTTC
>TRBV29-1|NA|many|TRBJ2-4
CSVVAKNIQYF
TGCAGCGTCGTAGCCAAAAACATTCAGTACTTC
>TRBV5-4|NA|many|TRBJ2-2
CASSRGHPNTGELFF
TGTGCCAGCAGCAGGGGACACCCGAACACCGGGGAGCTGTTTTTT
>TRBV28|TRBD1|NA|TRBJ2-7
CASSYGQGLYEQYF
TGTGCCAGCAGTTATGGACAGGGGCTTTACGAGCAGTACTTC
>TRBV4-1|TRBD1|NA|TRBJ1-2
CASSQGLAGGVKNGYTF
TGCGCCAGCAGCCAAGGTCTAGCAGGGGGAGTAAAAAATGGCTACACCTTC
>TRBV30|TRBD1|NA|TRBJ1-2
CAERDSGNYGYTF
TGTGCCGAACGGGACAGCGGAAACTATGGCTACACCTTC
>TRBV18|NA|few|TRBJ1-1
CASSPTSGDVAFF
TGTGCCAGCTCACCAACCTCGGGTGACGTCGCTTTCTTT
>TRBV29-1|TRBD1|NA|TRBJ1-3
CSVAGGTLGNTIYF
TGCAGCGTTGCAGGGGGCACTCTGGGAAACACCATATATTTT
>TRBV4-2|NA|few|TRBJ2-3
CASSQGLGGRLGTDTQYF
TGTGCCAGCAGCCAAGGTTTAGGTGGGAGGTTAGGGACAGATACGCAGTATTTT
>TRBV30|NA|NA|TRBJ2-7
CAWGASYEQYF
TGTGCCTGGGGAGCTTCCTACGAGCAGTACTTC
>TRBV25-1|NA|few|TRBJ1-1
CASAAGRYTEAFF
TGTGCCAGTGCGGCGGGTAGGTACACTGAAGCTTTCTTT
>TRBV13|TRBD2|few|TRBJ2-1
CASSLMASGRLDNEQFF
TGTGCCAGCAGCTTAATGGCTAGCGGGAGGCTCGACAATGAGCAGTTCTTC
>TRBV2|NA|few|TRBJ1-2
CASSQTPNYGYTF
TGTGCCAGCAGTCAGACACCGAACTATGGCTACACCTTC
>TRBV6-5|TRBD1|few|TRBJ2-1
CASSGQVLNEQFF
TGTGCCAGCAGTGGACAGGTCCTCAATGAGCAGTTCTTC
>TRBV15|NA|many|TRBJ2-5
CATRAPAEETQYF
TGTGCCACCAGGGCTCCAGCGGAAGAGACCCAGTACTTC
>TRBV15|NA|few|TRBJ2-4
CATSRDTLMDSAKNIQYF
TGTGCCACCAGCAGAGATACTCTAATGGACAGCGCTAAAAACATTCAGTACTTC
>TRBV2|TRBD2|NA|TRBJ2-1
CASSFVAGGPNEQFF
TGTGCCAGCAGCTTTGTAGCGGGGGGGCCCAATGAGCAGTTCTTC
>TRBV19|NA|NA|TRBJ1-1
CASNEGIYTEAFF
TGTGCCAGTAATGAGGGAATCTACACTGAAGCTTTCTTT
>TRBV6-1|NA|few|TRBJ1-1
CASSGGTGNTEAFF
TGTGCCAGCAGTGGCGGGACCGGGAACACTGAAGCTTTCTTT
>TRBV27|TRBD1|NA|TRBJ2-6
CASSPRTGFSGANVLTF
TGTGCCAGCAGTCCCCGGACAGGGTTCTCTGGGGCCAACGTCCTGACTTTC
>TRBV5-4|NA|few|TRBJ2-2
CASSLAMGRANTGELFF
TGTGCCAGCAGCTTGGCCATGGGGCGAGCGAACACCGGGGAGCTGTTTTTT
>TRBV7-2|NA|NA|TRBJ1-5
CASSFGDSNQPQHF
TGTGCCAGCAGCTTCGGGGATAGCAATCAGCCCCAGCATTTT